This T cell receptor (beta chain) was obtained from a study of cytomegalovirus exposure and HLA in healthy donors. It was the approximately 110-subject validation cohort, separate from the roughly 700-subject first cohort, to which the donors belonged. This clone showed up just once. Profiled with immunoSEQ multiplex PCR; TCRdb holds only in-frame clones, not every one. The sample contains under 95,000 clones, roughly 95% of which appear only once. The sequence was obtained from a woman aged 18-35 years in good health and CMV-seropositive. The specimen was PBMCs.

The CDR3 region is CASSRTGFDNEQFF. DNA for the CDR3: TGTGCCAGTAGCCGGACAGGGTTTGACAATGAGCAGTTCTTC. The chain is built from TRBV19 and TRBJ2-1; TRBD1 matches at 8 bases. Unmatched junction bases numbered 6, after V lost 6 bases and J lost 5 bases. Germline V CDR1 and CDR2: LNHDA, SQIVND (reference sequence). The CDR3 has 14 residues.